Listed here are 29 T cell receptor beta chains from one sample, sequenced in a study of Ad26.COV2.S vaccination and SARS-CoV-2 variants. Stated treatment: roughly 19 received Ad26.COV2.S at low or high dose, single or two shots; roughly five received placebo; per-sample allocation not given. Sampling occurred on day 63 after the first vaccine or placebo injection. Produced via immunoSEQ multiplex PCR; TCRdb's table is partial and in-frame only. The table includes about 680,000 clones, around 89% detected once. The sequencing here drew on peripheral blood, taken in a trial of Ad26.COV2.S vaccine versus placebo. The source of these receptors is a person aged 18-65 years who received the Ad26.COV2.S COVID-19 vaccine or a placebo.

CDR3 in amino acids: CASSLRPGQQLEKDGYTF. The CDR3 nucleotides are TGTGCCAGCAGCTTAAGACCCGGACAGCAACTTGAGAAGGATGGCTACACCTTC. The V gene is TRBV7-3, the J gene TRBJ1-2, with D tentatively TRBD1 (6 bases). V lost 1 base to trimming and J lost 6 bases, with 24 bases between them. Per the germline V gene, CDR1 is SGHTA and CDR2 is FQGTGA. The CDR3 contains 18 residues.

CDR3 protein: CASSLLSGGADTQYF. DNA for the CDR3: TGTGCCAGCAGCCTCCTCAGCGGGGGCGCAGATACGCAGTATTTT. V and J are TRBV14 and TRBJ2-3; 8 positions agree with TRBD2. Germline CDR1 and CDR2: SGHDN and FVKESK. V shed 4 bases, J shed 4 bases, and the junction held 7 bases outside the gene matches. The CDR3 loop spans 15 amino acids.

This chain connects TRBV4-3 to TRBJ2-1; TRBD2 aligns across 15 bases. In germline, CDR1 is LGHNA, CDR2 YSLEER. This CDR3 contains 22 residues. The ends lost 1 base at V and 4 bases at J; junction bases unmatched: 17. CDR3 amino acids: CASSQASYPGLAGGRGYNEQFF. CDR3 nucleotide sequence: TGCGCCAGCAGCCAAGCTTCCTACCCCGGACTAGCGGGGGGGCGCGGGTACAATGAGCAGTTCTTC.

The CDR3 nucleotides are TGTGCCACCAGTGATGGGGCGGGGGCGCAGGCTTTCTTT. It yields the protein CATSDGAGAQAFF. The J gene is TRBJ1-1, the V gene TRBV24-1; TRBD1 might be the D (6 bases). Trimming took off 3 bases at V and 11 bases at J, with 15 bases between the two ends. Germline lookup yields CDR1 KGHDR and CDR2 SFDVKD. The CDR3 length is 13 residues.

V is TRBV6-4 and J is TRBJ2-3, with D perhaps matching TRBD1 or TRBD2 (5 bases each). The germline CDR1 and CDR2 sequences are MRHNA and SNTAGT. This CDR3 contains 17 residues. Trimming cost V 2 bases and J 0 bases, with 15 bases left between them. CDR3 DNA sequence: TGTGCCAGCAGTGACGAGGGGAGTCCTTCTAGCACAGATACGCAGTATTTT. It encodes CASSDEGSPSSTDTQYF.

The chain uses TRBV6-5 and TRBJ2-7; 8 bases map to TRBD1. This CDR3 comprises 15 residues. CDR1 and CDR2 from the germline V gene are MNHEY and SVGAGI. V was clipped by 2 bases and J by 3 bases; unmatched bases: 6. The CDR3 region has the DNA TGTGCCAGCAGTTACGTTTCAGGGGGCATCTACGAGCAGTACTTC. It codes for CASSYVSGGIYEQYF.

There are many counts of this clone. The CDR3 DNA sequence: TGTGCCAGCAGTTACGACGAGACCGGGGAGCTGTTTTTT. This codes for CASSYDETGELFF. The chain joins TRBV6-2 or TRBV6-3 to TRBJ2-2; D gene uncertain. Germline-derived CDR1 and CDR2 are MNHEY and SVGEGT. There are 13 residues in the CDR3. V was trimmed by 2 bases and J by 5 bases, leaving 6 bases between them.

The chain recombines TRBV18 with TRBJ2-7, with D hard to call. CDR1 and CDR2 (germline): KGHSH, LQKENI. The CDR3 is made up of 12 amino acids. V was clipped by 0 bases and J by 6 bases, with 6 bases between them. In DNA form, the CDR3 reads TGTGCCAGCTCACCACCGGGTCGCGAGCAGTACTTC. Protein product: CASSPPGREQYF.

The chain couples TRBV5-1 to TRBJ2-7, with TRBD1 identical over 7 bases. The length of the CDR3 is 18 residues. Germline assignment: CDR1 SGHRS and CDR2 YFSETQ. V lost 0 bases to trimming and J lost 4 bases; unmatched junction nucleotides: 16. The CDR3 DNA reads TGCGCCAGCAGCTTGGGACCCCGGTCGGGGACAGCAGCTTACGAGCAGTACTTC. Translation: CASSLGPRSGTAAYEQYF.

V is TRBV7-2 and J is TRBJ1-2; weak D call: TRBD1 (6 bases). This CDR3 region has 12 residues. Germline-derived CDR1 and CDR2 are SGHTA and FQGNSA. Deletions cut 5 bases from V and 6 bases from J, with 10 bases between. The CDR3 region is CASSTNRDGYTF. CDR3 coding DNA: TGTGCCAGCAGCACAAACAGGGATGGCTACACCTTC.

V is TRBV7-2 and J is TRBJ2-7, with unresolved D. Trimming cost V 5 bases and J 3 bases, with 11 bases left between them. CDR3 size: 13 residues. CDR1 and CDR2 (germline): SGHTA, FQGNSA. This CDR3 is CASSPFSDYEQYF. CDR3 DNA sequence: TGTGCCAGCAGCCCGTTTTCCGACTACGAGCAGTACTTC.

This chain's CDR3 is CASSAPTGNAGNTIYF. In nucleotides, the CDR3 is TGTGCCAGCAGCGCCCCGACAGGGAACGCTGGAAACACCATATATTTT. V and J are TRBV9 and TRBJ1-3, with 7 bases fitting TRBD1. Germline CDR1 and CDR2: SGDLS and YYNGEE. With 3 bases clipped from V and 2 bases from J, the junction kept 8 bases outside the gene matches. This CDR3 is built from 16 residues.

The J gene is TRBJ1-1, the V gene TRBV7-9; tentative D call: TRBD1 (6 bases). Germline CDR1 and CDR2: SEHNR and FQNEAQ (reference sequence). V lost 6 bases, J lost 5 bases, and 28 bases lay in between. This CDR3 has 18 amino acids. CDR3 nucleotides: TGTGCCAGCAGTTTACTGGGGGGCAGGTGGGGATTCGGTACTGAAGCTTTCTTT. It encodes CASSLLGGRWGFGTEAFF.

This clone was picked up one time. V gene TRBV5-6 combines with J gene TRBJ1-2; D uncertain. The CDR3 loop spans 14 amino acids. Trimming cost V 1 base and J 3 bases, with 10 bases left between them. Germline V gene sequence: CDR1 SGHDT, CDR2 YYEEEE. The CDR3 region is CASSLISGDYGYTF. The CDR3 DNA is TGTGCCAGCAGCTTGATCAGCGGAGACTATGGCTACACCTTC. The full variable domain, rest sourced from reference TRBV5-6 and TRBJ1-2, is DAGVTQSPTHLIKTRGQQVTLRCSPKSGHDTVSWYQQALGQGPQFIFQYYEEEERQRGNFPDRFSGHQFPNYSSELNVNALLLGDSALYLCASSLISGDYGYTFGSGTRLTVV.

The chain links TRBV11-2 to TRBJ2-1; D may be TRBD1 (7 bases). Deletions cut 2 bases from V and 4 bases from J, with 15 bases between. The length of the CDR3 is 16 residues. Germline lookup yields CDR1 SGHAT and CDR2 FQNNGV. CDR3 residues: CASSLPEGQNYNEQFF. The CDR3 coding sequence is TGTGCCAGCAGCTTACCGGAGGGACAGAATTACAATGAGCAGTTCTTC. Drawing the rest from reference TRBV11-2 and TRBJ2-1, the complete variable domain is EAGVAQSPRYKIIEKRQSVAFWCNPISGHATLYWYQQILGQGPKLLIQFQNNGVVDDSQLPKDRFSAERLKGVDSTLKIQPAKLEDSAVYLCASSLPEGQNYNEQFFGPGTRLTVL.

The chain couples TRBV18 to TRBJ2-2; the D is unclear. Trimming pared 1 base from V and 2 bases from J, leaving 11 bases between. The CDR3 runs 16 residues. Germline CDR1 and CDR2: KGHSH and LQKENI. The CDR3 reads CASSPQVRHNTGELFF. CDR3 coding DNA: TGTGCCAGCTCACCACAGGTGCGGCACAACACCGGGGAGCTGTTTTTT.

The genes are TRBV12-3 or TRBV12-4 and TRBJ1-5; the D is unclear. CDR3 size: 13 residues. Trimming stripped 3 bases from V and 5 bases from J, with 8 bases between. DNA for the CDR3: TGTGCCAGCAGTTTGCGTTCGGATCAGCCCCAGCATTTT. It encodes CASSLRSDQPQHF.

This clone was counted a single time. This chain joins TRBV19 and TRBJ2-7; D is possibly TRBD1 (6 bases). CDR3 length equals 14 residues. Germline CDR1 reads LNHDA; CDR2 reads SQIVND (reference sequence). Trimming removed 4 bases at V and 3 bases at J, with 13 bases between. CDR3 amino acids: CASSTPGVDYEQYF. CDR3 in DNA: TGTGCCAGTAGTACGCCAGGGGTAGACTACGAGCAGTACTTC. Using reference TRBV19 and TRBJ2-7 for the parts outside the CDR3, the full variable domain is DGGITQSPKYLFRKEGQNVTLSCEQNLNHDAMYWYRQDPGQGLRLIYYSQIVNDFQKGDIAEGYSVSREKKESFPLTVTSAQKNPTAFYLCASSTPGVDYEQYFGPGTRLTVT.

This rearrangement joins TRBV7-8 to TRBJ2-1; 7 bases fit TRBD2. V trimming: 5 bases; J trimming: 8 bases; junction bases outside the gene matches: 3. This CDR3 is 12 amino acids long. CDR1 SGHVS and CDR2 FQNEAQ come from the germline V gene. The CDR3 DNA follows: TGTGCCAGCAGCCTACGGGGGGATGAGCAGTTCTTC. It specifies CASSLRGDEQFF.

V and J are TRBV30 and TRBJ1-5, with D possibly TRBD1 on 5 matching bases. Germline lookup yields CDR1 GTSNPN and CDR2 SVGIG (reference sequence). This CDR3 spans 13 amino acids. V lost 5 bases and J 6 bases, leaving 14 bases between the germline ends. The CDR3 is CAWGGSGFQPQHF. The CDR3 DNA reads as TGTGCCTGGGGGGGTAGTGGCTTTCAGCCCCAGCATTTT.

The chain joins TRBV7-6 to TRBJ2-1; D may correspond to TRBD1 or TRBD2 (5 bases each). Germline V lookup: CDR1 SGHVS, CDR2 FNYEAQ. V lost 3 bases to trimming and J lost 5 bases, with 11 bases between them. The CDR3 length is 14 residues. This chain's CDR3 is CASSLSWGNNEQFF. In DNA form, the CDR3 reads TGTGCCAGCAGCTTGTCCTGGGGGAACAATGAGCAGTTCTTC.

V usage is TRBV3-1 (or the pseudogene TRBV3-2) and J usage is TRBJ2-7, with 8 nucleotides matching TRBD2. CDR1 and CDR2 from the germline V gene are LGHDT and YNNKEL (reference sequence). The V and J ends lost 4 bases and 5 bases, in that order; junction bases with no gene match: 10. This CDR3 has 15 residues. The chain's CDR3 is CASSPQTGTRNEQYF. CDR3 nucleotide sequence: TGTGCCAGCAGCCCCCAAACCGGGACTAGAAACGAGCAGTACTTC.

The chain carries TRBV13 and TRBJ1-1, with 11 positions matching TRBD1. The CDR3 totals 14 residues. The trim removed 5 bases at V and 5 bases at J, leaving 4 bases unmatched. Germline V lookup: CDR1 PRHDT, CDR2 FYEKMQ (reference sequence). CDR3: CASSQGTGGTEAFF. CDR3 nucleotides: TGTGCCAGCAGCCAAGGGACAGGGGGTACTGAAGCTTTCTTT. The entire variable domain, with the rest obtained from reference TRBV13 and TRBJ1-1, is as follows: AAGVIQSPRHLIKEKRETATLKCYPIPRHDTVYWYQQGPGQDPQFLISFYEKMQSDKGSIPDRFSAQQFSDYHSELNMSSLELGDSALYFCASSQGTGGTEAFFGQGTRLTVV.

The CDR3 loop is CASSLDPLYGYTF. The CDR3, as DNA: TGCGCCAGCAGCTTGGATCCGCTCTATGGCTACACCTTC. The V and J genes are TRBV5-1 and TRBJ1-2; no clear D gene. CDR3 length: 13 residues. Looked up from germline, CDR1 is SGHRS and CDR2 is YFSETQ. Trimming took 0 bases from V and 4 from J, leaving 7 bases between them.

This clone has only a few counts. The chain carries TRBV12-3 or TRBV12-4 and TRBJ1-1; the D gene is possibly TRBD1 (5 bases). V lost 2 bases and J 10 bases, leaving 14 bases between the germline ends. The CDR3 spans 13 residues. In DNA form, the CDR3 reads TGTGCCAGCAGTTTATGGGGTGGGAGGGGAGCTTTCTTT. It specifies CASSLWGGRGAFF.

The chain employs TRBV21-1 and TRBJ2-7; the tabulated D call, TRBD2, remains unverified against the DNA. TRBV21-1 represents a pseudogene. The CDR3 sequence is 16 residues long. As DNA, the CDR3 is TGTGCCAGCAGCAAAGGAGGAGAGGGTCCCTCCTACGAGCAGTACTTC. Protein sequence: CASSKGGEGPSYEQYF.

CDR3 sequence: CASSFSGGPDTQYF. The CDR3 DNA reads as TGTGCCAGCAGCTTTAGCGGGGGGCCAGATACGCAGTATTTT. The chain has TRBV9 and TRBJ2-3; 10 positions match TRBD2. The length of the CDR3 is 14 residues. The germline gives CDR1 SGDLS, CDR2 YYNGEE. The V gene end was trimmed by 4 bases and the J gene end by 4 bases; junction bases not matched to a gene: 3.

This clone came up many times. The V call is TRBV30, the J call TRBJ2-2, with 10 bases aligning to TRBD2. Looked up from germline, CDR1 is GTSNPN and CDR2 is SVGIG (reference sequence). Germline trimming cut 5 bases from V and 1 base from J; bases unmatched to any gene: 7. The CDR3 runs 16 residues. The CDR3: CAWRPSGSGNTGELFF. CDR3 sequence (DNA): TGTGCCTGGCGCCCTAGCGGGAGCGGGAACACCGGGGAGCTGTTTTTT.

This clone was detected once. The chain has TRBV19 and TRBJ1-1, with a possible D match to TRBD1 (6 bases). The CDR3 is made up of 14 amino acids. V lost 3 bases, J lost 1 base, and 9 bases lay in between. Per germline, CDR1 LNHDA and CDR2 SQIVND (reference sequence). The CDR3 is CASSMGHPNTEAFF. CDR3 nucleotide sequence: TGTGCCAGTAGTATGGGACACCCGAACACTGAAGCTTTCTTT.